The 17 T cell receptor beta chains presented below share a single source sample, sequenced in a study of blood T cell repertoires in COVID-19. The protocol was immunoSEQ multiplex PCR, while the TCRdb copy is restricted to in-frame clones and leaves out a portion. The sample has about 49,000 clones; about 86% are singletons. Sequencing used peripheral blood. Receptors originate from a woman of 80 years or more with COVID-19, enrolled during active disease.

The chain combines TRBV27 with TRBJ2-3; 11 positions agree with TRBD2. V gave up 5 bases and J gave up 10 bases; unmatched junction bases: 14. From germline, CDR1 is MNHEY and CDR2 SMNVEV (reference sequence). The CDR3 loop spans 16 amino acids. CDR3 DNA sequence: TGTGCCAGCAGTCTCGGACTAGCGGGTGGGAGGGTAGCGCAGTATTTT. It translates to CASSLGLAGGRVAQYF.

The rearrangement uses TRBV21-1 and TRBJ1-6; TRBD1 is taken as the D call from the table, unchecked against the DNA. TRBV21-1 is a pseudogene segment. There are 15 residues in the CDR3. This CDR3 is CASSKSTEPNSPLHF. CDR3 DNA sequence: TGTGCCAGCAGCAAAAGTACAGAACCTAATTCACCCCTCCACTTT.

This chain joins TRBV10-1 and TRBJ2-7; TRBD1 matches at 7 bases. Trimming cost V 2 bases and J 5 bases; bases outside gene matches: 3. CDR3 size: 13 residues. Germline CDR1 is WNHNN and CDR2 is SYGVQD (reference sequence). CDR3 in DNA: TGCGCCAGCAGTGAGATAGGGGGCAACGAGCAGTACTTC. Translated: CASSEIGGNEQYF.

This clone was picked up one time. The chain employs TRBV30 and TRBJ2-5, with unresolved D. Looked up from germline, CDR1 is GTSNPN and CDR2 is SVGIG (reference sequence). Trimming removed 1 base from V and 10 bases from J, with 10 bases in between. CDR3 length: 11 amino acids. This CDR3 reads CAWSAVQNQYF. Written as DNA, the CDR3 is TGTGCCTGGAGTGCAGTCCAAAACCAGTACTTC.

The chain combines TRBV4-2 with TRBJ2-7, with 7 bases fitting TRBD1. The CDR3 totals 15 residues. With V trimmed by 0 bases and J by 3 bases, 5 bases remained unmatched. From germline, CDR1 is LGHNA and CDR2 YNFKEQ. The CDR3 DNA reads as TGTGCCAGCAGCCAAGATTGGGACAGCCTCTACGAGCAGTACTTC. Its protein is CASSQDWDSLYEQYF.

The chain links TRBV27 to TRBJ2-7; D is uncertain. CDR3 size: 11 residues. Trimming removed 4 bases from V and 5 bases from J, with 6 bases in between. The germline V gene encodes CDR1 MNHEY and CDR2 SMNVEV (reference sequence). CDR3 region: CASSSHNEQYF. CDR3 sequence (DNA): TGTGCCAGCAGTTCACATAACGAGCAGTACTTC.

V usage is TRBV5-6 and J usage is TRBJ2-1, with TRBD2 matching 11 bases. There are 15 residues in the CDR3. Germline V gene sequence: CDR1 SGHDT, CDR2 YYEEEE. Trimming cost V 2 bases and J 9 bases; bases outside gene matches: 7. The chain's CDR3 is CASSFITSGSGEQFF. The CDR3 DNA follows: TGTGCCAGCAGCTTCATAACTAGCGGGAGCGGTGAGCAGTTCTTC.

The chain employs TRBV14 and TRBJ2-3; D unclear. This CDR3 comprises 13 residues. CDR1 and CDR2 from the germline V gene are SGHDN and FVKESK. V was trimmed by 1 base and J by 6 bases, leaving 8 bases between them. CDR3 residues: CASSQGLFDTQYF. As DNA, the CDR3 is TGTGCCAGCAGCCAAGGACTTTTCGATACGCAGTATTTT.

The CDR3 sequence: CASSASDRMNTEAFF. In nucleotides, the CDR3 is TGTGCCAGCAGCGCATCAGACAGAATGAACACTGAAGCTTTCTTT. This sequence joins TRBV7-9 and TRBJ1-1; possible D gene TRBD1, 5 bases. With 5 bases removed from V and 0 bases from J, the gap between germline ends came to 13 bases. Germline CDR1 SEHNR, CDR2 FQNEAQ (reference sequence). There are 15 residues in the CDR3.

The J gene is TRBJ2-1, the V gene TRBV6-2 or TRBV6-3; possibly TRBD2 for D (6 bases). The CDR3 contains 17 residues. The germline V and J ends were trimmed by 4 bases and 6 bases, with 22 bases remaining between them. The germline V gene encodes CDR1 MNHEY and CDR2 SVGEGT. The CDR3, as DNA: TGTGCCAGCAGTTGGATCGTTAGCGGTTATGCCCCCAATGAGCAGTTCTTC. Protein: CASSWIVSGYAPNEQFF.

This sequence joins TRBV7-9 and TRBJ2-5; TRBD1 aligns across 10 bases. This CDR3 has 15 amino acids. Germline values: CDR1 SEHNR, CDR2 FQNEAQ (reference sequence). Trimming cost V 6 bases and J 5 bases; bases outside gene matches: 9. The CDR3 sequence is CASRHRDRGWETQYF. Written as DNA, the CDR3 is TGTGCCAGCAGACACCGGGACAGGGGATGGGAGACCCAGTACTTC. The full variable domain, rest sourced from reference TRBV7-9 and TRBJ2-5, is DTGVSQNPRHKITKRGQNVTFRCDPISEHNRLYWYRQTLGQGPEFLTYFQNEAQLEKSRLLSDRFSAERPKGSFSTLEIQRTEQGDSAMYLCASRHRDRGWETQYFGPGTRLLVL.

V gene TRBV6-4 combines with J gene TRBJ1-1, with TRBD1 identical over 9 bases. CDR3 length equals 14 residues. In germline, CDR1 is MRHNA, CDR2 SNTAGT. V shed 6 bases and J 0 bases; nucleotides not matched to a gene: 2. CDR3 sequence: CASRGQGMNTEAFF. CDR3 nucleotide sequence: TGTGCCAGCAGAGGACAGGGGATGAACACTGAAGCTTTCTTT.

The chain employs TRBV9 and TRBJ1-6; D is uncertain. The CDR3 is 12 residues long. Germline CDR1 reads SGDLS; CDR2 reads YYNGEE. CDR3 amino acids: CARGKGNSPLHF. CDR3 DNA sequence: TGTGCTCGAGGGAAAGGTAATTCACCCCTCCACTTT.

The chain uses TRBV7-2 and TRBJ2-3, with D perhaps TRBD1 (6 bases). The V gene's germline CDR1 is SGHTA and CDR2 FQGNSA. The V end was cut by 1 base, the J end by 1 base, with 6 bases between. The CDR3 covers 14 residues. The DNA for the CDR3 is TGTGCCAGCAGCTTAGGACAGGGCACAGATACGCAGTATTTT. It codes for CASSLGQGTDTQYF.

The rearrangement joins TRBV4-1 to TRBJ1-5, with a weak D call TRBD1 (6 bases). The V end lost 0 bases, the J end lost 3 bases, and 9 bases lay between the germline ends. Germline V gives CDR1 MGHRA, CDR2 YSYEKL. The CDR3 has 15 amino acids. CDR3: CASSQDPGVNQPQHF. The CDR3 DNA reads TGCGCCAGCAGCCAAGATCCAGGGGTCAATCAGCCCCAGCATTTT.

This rearrangement joins TRBV19 to TRBJ2-2; the D is unclear. The germline V gene has CDR1 LNHDA and CDR2 SQIVND (reference sequence). CDR3 length equals 12 residues. V was shortened by 8 bases and J by 0 bases, with 4 bases between the two germline ends. CDR3 region: CASSANTGELFF. Here the CDR3 DNA reads TGTGCCAGTTCAGCGAACACCGGGGAGCTGTTTTTT.

The V call is TRBV2, the J call TRBJ1-1; 7 bases match TRBD1. The CDR3 sequence is 14 residues long. After removal of 2 bases from V and 6 bases from J, the junction contained 6 bases not matched to a gene. Germline assignment: CDR1 SNHLY and CDR2 FYNNEI. The CDR3 protein is CASSELRGRSEAFF. CDR3 coding DNA: TGTGCCAGCAGTGAACTCAGGGGGAGGTCTGAAGCTTTCTTT.